The present TCR beta chain was sequenced within a study of blood T cell repertoires in COVID-19. The wider study: Nucleic acid was either cDNA or gDNA, and it came from T cells, B-cell-depleted T cells, or PBMCs.

Cohort 3 recovery required two negative PCRs, clearance, or symptom resolution. Original analysis: Reference gene primers were amplified, and this amplification served to estimate nucleated cell counts. Using immunoSEQ multiplex PCR, the repertoire was profiled, and TCRdb retains in-frame clones only, with some absent. Clone size and V and J calls were adopted from that table, with D and trimming inferred from the DNA. This sample yields a few hundred thousand clones, of which approximately 90% are seen a single time; 8% to 9.5% belongs to the top ten. The sample was PBMCs or T cells enriched from blood (not recorded which). This clonotype was obtained from a young woman who had recovered from COVID-19.

This CDR3 reads CASSSVSGTGNTIYF. CDR3 coding DNA: TGTGCCAGCAGTTCCGTCTCAGGGACTGGAAACACCATATATTTT. The chain has TRBV28 and TRBJ1-3, with a possible D match to TRBD1 (5 bases). The CDR3 has 15 residues. The V and J ends lost 4 bases and 2 bases respectively, with 12 bases between them. Germline CDR1 is MDHEN and CDR2 is SYDVKM.